The 24 T cell receptor beta chains below were found in one sample sequenced in a study of blood T cells in healthy people across ages. Sample-barcoded 5' priming and a J-beta primer mix drove a second PCR of roughly 6 to 12 cycles. In TCRdb, the 5' RACE reads were re-called with MiXCR into one record per CDR3 protein. The sample records about 640,000 distinct CDR3 sequences, under 65% being singletons. The sample taken for sequencing was blood. Source of these receptors: a man between 60 and 70 years old in good health.

This clonotype was detected only a few times. This chain connects TRBV2 to TRBJ1-2; TRBD1 matches 8 bases. The germline V gene has CDR1 SNHLY and CDR2 FYNNEI. The CDR3 covers 12 residues. V gave up 11 bases and J gave up 6 bases; unmatched junction bases: 8. Here the CDR3 DNA reads TGTGCCTCTTCGACAGGGGAGAATGGCTACACCTTC. Translated: CASSTGENGYTF.

This sequence joins TRBV7-2 and TRBJ1-4, with 9 bases identical to TRBD1. V lost 5 bases and J lost 5; bases outside the gene matches: 6. The CDR3 length is 15 residues. Germline CDR1 SGHTA, CDR2 FQGNSA. The CDR3 sequence is CASSVQGAENEKLFF. CDR3 DNA: TGTGCCAGCAGCGTACAGGGGGCGGAAAATGAAAAACTGTTTTTT.

The CDR3: CASSRDSAYYGYTF. The CDR3 nucleotides are TGTGCCAGCAGCCGGGACAGCGCTTACTATGGCTACACCTTC. The V gene is TRBV12-3 or TRBV12-4, the J gene TRBJ1-2; 7 bases fit TRBD1. The ends lost 6 bases at V and 3 bases at J; junction bases unmatched: 7. The CDR3 contains 14 residues.

The genes are TRBV6-5 and TRBJ1-1; D not resolved. The CDR3 runs to 16 residues. V was clipped by 0 bases and J by 2 bases, with 13 bases between them. The germline V gene has CDR1 MNHEY and CDR2 SVGAGI. The CDR3 protein is CASSYSTAEVNTEAFF. For the CDR3, the DNA is TGTGCCAGCAGTTACTCGACGGCTGAGGTTAACACTGAAGCTTTCTTT.

This clonotype was detected only once. This chain links TRBV7-9 with TRBJ2-5; possible D gene TRBD2, 6 bases. The length of the CDR3 is 17 residues. Germline CDR1 and CDR2: SEHNR and FQNEAQ (reference sequence). V was cut by 6 bases and J by 5 bases, with 25 bases left in between. The CDR3 region has the DNA TGTGCCAGCAGTCCTCTCGGTGTCGCGGGGCGCAAGGAGACCCAGTACTTC. Protein: CASSPLGVAGRKETQYF. Filled out from reference TRBV7-9 and TRBJ2-5, the complete variable domain reads DTGVSQNPRHKITKRGQNVTFRCDPISEHNRLYWYRQTLGQGPEFLTYFQNEAQLEKSRLLSDRFSAERPKGSFSTLEIQRTEQGDSAMYLCASSPLGVAGRKETQYFGPGTRLLVL.

This clonotype was observed a single time. The chain carries TRBV2 and TRBJ2-5; D possibly uses TRBD1 or TRBD2 (5 bases each). This CDR3 spans 16 amino acids. Deletions cut 10 bases from V and 0 bases from J, with 21 bases between. The V gene's germline CDR1 is SNHLY and CDR2 FYNNEI. The CDR3 DNA reads as TGTGCCATCCCGGCGACCGGGACCGGGTACCAAGAGACCCAGTACTTC. This gives the protein CAIPATGTGYQETQYF. The whole variable domain, remainder taken from reference TRBV2 and TRBJ2-5, is EPEVTQTPSHQVTQMGQEVILRCVPISNHLYFYWYRQILGQKVEFLVSFYNNEISEKSEIFDDQFSVERPDGSNFTLKIRSTKLEDSAMYFCAIPATGTGYQETQYFGPGTRLLVL.

This chain links TRBV6-5 with TRBJ1-1; possible D gene TRBD1, 5 bases. V lost 0 bases, J lost 3 bases, and 14 bases lay in between. Per the germline V gene, CDR1 is MNHEY and CDR2 is SVGAGI. There are 16 residues in the CDR3. CDR3 sequence (DNA): TGTGCCAGCAGTTACTCGTCAGGGAGTTTGGACACTGAAGCTTTCTTT. Its protein product is CASSYSSGSLDTEAFF.

V is TRBV12-3 or TRBV12-4 and J is TRBJ2-3; D uncertain. The V gene lost 6 bases and the J gene lost 2 bases, with 6 bases spanning the gap. This CDR3 comprises 12 residues. CDR3 sequence: CASRLITDTQYF. CDR3 nucleotide sequence: TGTGCCAGCAGACTGATCACAGATACGCAGTATTTT.

The V gene is TRBV6-1, the J gene TRBJ2-1, with 7 nucleotides matching TRBD1. Looked up from germline, CDR1 is MNHNS and CDR2 is SASEGT. The CDR3 runs 16 residues. J gave up 6 bases and V 5 bases, and 13 bases lay outside the gene matches. The CDR3: CASSPQTGWQLNEQFF. The CDR3 nucleotides are TGTGCCAGCAGTCCGCAGACAGGGTGGCAACTCAATGAGCAGTTCTTC.

This clonotype was seen only a few times. The V gene is TRBV15, the J gene TRBJ2-7, with 8 bases aligning to TRBD1. The CDR3 is made up of 19 amino acids. CDR1 LNHNV and CDR2 YYDKDF come from the germline V gene (reference sequence). Trimming cost V 2 bases and J 0 bases; bases outside gene matches: 15. CDR3 bases: TGTGCCACCAGCAGAACCCCACCCATTGGACAGGGACACTCCTACGAGCAGTACTTC. It codes for CATSRTPPIGQGHSYEQYF. The full variable domain, its missing parts supplied by reference TRBV15 and TRBJ2-7, is DAMVIQNPRYQVTQFGKPVTLSCSQTLNHNVMYWYQQKSSQAPKLLFHYYDKDFNNEADTPDNFQSRRPNTSFCFLDIRSPGLGDTAMYLCATSRTPPIGQGHSYEQYFGPGTRLTVT.

The chain links TRBV5-1 to TRBJ2-1; TRBD2 matches 15 bases. Germline lookup yields CDR1 SGHRS and CDR2 YFSETQ. Trimming at V came to 4 bases and at J to 6 bases, leaving 11 bases not matched to a gene. There are 18 residues in the CDR3. The CDR3, as DNA: TGCGCCAGCAGCCGACGGACTAGCGGGGGGGCTTGGCCCAATGAGCAGTTCTTC. It translates to CASSRRTSGGAWPNEQFF. Full variable domain (remainder filled in from reference TRBV5-1 and TRBJ2-1): KAGVTQTPRYLIKTRGQQVTLSCSPISGHRSVSWYQQTPGQGLQFLFEYFSETQRNKGNFPGRFSGRQFSNSRSEMNVSTLELGDSALYLCASSRRTSGGAWPNEQFFGPGTRLTVL.

The rearrangement uses TRBV10-3 and TRBJ2-3, with 8 nucleotides matching TRBD2. This CDR3 is 15 amino acids long. Germline CDR1 reads ENHRY; CDR2 reads SYGVKD. With 0 bases clipped from V and 10 bases from J, the junction kept 9 bases outside the gene matches. The CDR3 is CAISESGTSDTSQYF. The DNA for the CDR3 is TGTGCCATCAGTGAGTCCGGGACTAGTGATACGTCGCAGTATTTT.

This clonotype was detected only a few times. This chain uses TRBV18 with TRBJ2-5, with D unclear. With the DNA end fitting TRBJ2-4 better, the J assignment may be wrong. Germline-derived CDR1 and CDR2 are KGHSH and LQKENI. This CDR3 spans 14 amino acids. The CDR3 DNA is TGTGCCAGCTCACCAGGTCGGACCAAAAACATTCAGTACTTC. Protein product: CASSPGRTKNIQYF.

The rearrangement joins TRBV20-1 to TRBJ1-1, with 8 nucleotides matching TRBD1. Germline-derived CDR1 and CDR2 are DFQATT and SNEGSKA (reference sequence). J lost 6 bases, V lost 6 bases, and 6 bases had no gene match. The CDR3 runs 12 residues. The CDR3 is CSAPDRGPEAFF. CDR3 DNA: TGCAGTGCCCCAGACAGGGGCCCTGAAGCTTTCTTT.

The rearrangement links TRBV9 to TRBJ1-5, with D unresolved. V was cut by 0 bases and J by 0 bases, with 4 bases left in between. This CDR3 has 14 amino acids. Germline V gives CDR1 SGDLS, CDR2 YYNGEE. CDR3 protein: CASSVAPSNQPQHF. CDR3 sequence (DNA): TGTGCCAGCAGCGTAGCACCTAGCAATCAGCCCCAGCATTTT.

In its sample, this clonotype was seen a few times. The rearrangement joins TRBV29-1 to TRBJ2-4; 9 bases match TRBD1. This CDR3 contains 14 residues. Germline V gene data show CDR1 as SQVTM and CDR2 as ANQGSEA. V dropped 5 bases and J dropped 4; count of bases not matched to a gene: 6. Here the CDR3 reads CSVQDGTGKNIQYF. In nucleotides, the CDR3 is TGCAGCGTTCAGGACGGGACAGGGAAAAACATTCAGTACTTC.

This clonotype showed up just a few times. The chain's CDR3 is CSVGQAKGEKLFF. The CDR3 DNA reads as TGCAGCGTGGGACAGGCAAAAGGGGAAAAACTGTTTTTT. The gene calls are TRBV29-1 and TRBJ1-4, with TRBD1 matching over 8 bases. The CDR3 contains 13 residues. The germline gives CDR1 SQVTM, CDR2 ANQGSEA. The V segment lost 6 bases and the J segment 8 bases; nucleotides outside the gene matches: 8.

The rearrangement joins TRBV20-1 to TRBJ2-7; D is unclear. Per germline, CDR1 DFQATT and CDR2 SNEGSKA (reference sequence). The CDR3 contains 11 residues. The V and J ends lost 0 bases and 6 bases respectively, with 6 bases between them. The CDR3 nucleotides are TGCAGTGCTAGAGATCGGGTCGAGCAGTACTTC. This codes for CSARDRVEQYF.

At least ten counts were recorded for this clonotype. CDR3 sequence reads: CASSPDPETDTQYF. CDR3 DNA sequence: TGTGCCAGCAGCCCTGATCCCGAGACAGATACGCAGTATTTT. V gene TRBV12-3 or TRBV12-4 combines with J gene TRBJ2-3; D is uncertain. The CDR3 extends over 14 amino acids. V was trimmed by 6 bases and J by 3 bases, leaving 13 bases between them.

The rearrangement joins TRBV20-1 to TRBJ1-5; TRBD1 matches at 9 bases. Germline CDR1 reads DFQATT; CDR2 reads SNEGSKA (reference sequence). CDR3 size: 16 residues. The J segment lost 7 bases and the V segment lost 4 bases, leaving 14 bases of the junction unmatched. The CDR3 nucleotides are TGCAGTGCTAAGAGTCCTAAGGACAGGGGTGACCAGCCCCAGCATTTT. This sequence encodes CSAKSPKDRGDQPQHF.

The chain employs TRBV6-6 and TRBJ1-1, with D perhaps TRBD1 (6 bases). Germline CDR1 and CDR2: MNHNY and SVGAGI (reference sequence). V was shortened by 0 bases and J by 5 bases, with 19 bases between the two germline ends. The CDR3 has 17 residues. The CDR3 is CASSYSPVGGATTEAFF. The CDR3 nucleotides read TGTGCCAGCAGTTACTCCCCCGTTGGGGGGGCAACGACTGAAGCTTTCTTT.

This clonotype was found once. This chain connects TRBV21-1 to TRBJ2-7; the tabulated D call, TRBD1, remains unverified against the DNA. TRBV21-1 is tagged as a pseudogene. The CDR3 covers 14 residues. CDR3 sequence (DNA): TGTGCCAGCAGCGAGCGGCCCCCATCCCACGAGCAGTACTTC. Protein sequence: CASSERPPSHEQYF.

The rearrangement uses TRBV3-1 and TRBJ2-7, with TRBD1 matching 7 bases. Germline V gene data show CDR1 as LGHDT and CDR2 as YNNKEL (reference sequence). The CDR3 extends over 13 amino acids. J lost 2 bases, V lost 5 bases, and 3 bases had no gene match. In DNA form, the CDR3 reads TGTGCCAGCAGCAACAGGGGCGCCTACGAGCAGTACTTC. The encoded protein is CASSNRGAYEQYF.

The chain's CDR3 is CSAADRGRGTGELFF. DNA for the CDR3: TGCAGCGCTGCGGACAGGGGGCGCGGGACCGGGGAGCTGTTTTTT. V usage is TRBV29-1 and J usage is TRBJ2-2, with 11 nucleotides matching TRBD1. Germline V gene lookup returns CDR1 SQVTM and CDR2 ANQGSEA. The CDR3 totals 15 residues. The trim removed 7 bases at V and 5 bases at J, leaving 9 bases unmatched.